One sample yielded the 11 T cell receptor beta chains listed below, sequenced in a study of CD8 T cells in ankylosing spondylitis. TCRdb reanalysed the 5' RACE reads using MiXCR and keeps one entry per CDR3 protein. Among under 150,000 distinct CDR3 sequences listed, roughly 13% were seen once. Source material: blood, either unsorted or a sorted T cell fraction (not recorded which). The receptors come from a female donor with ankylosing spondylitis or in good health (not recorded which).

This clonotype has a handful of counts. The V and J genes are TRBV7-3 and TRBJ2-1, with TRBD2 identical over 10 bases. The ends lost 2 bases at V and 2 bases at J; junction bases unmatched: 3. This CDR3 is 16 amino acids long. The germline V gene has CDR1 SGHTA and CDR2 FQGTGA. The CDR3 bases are TGTGCCAGCAGCTTATTCAGCGGGAGGGCCTACAATGAGCAGTTCTTC. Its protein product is CASSLFSGRAYNEQFF. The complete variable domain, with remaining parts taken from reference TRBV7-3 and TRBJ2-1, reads GAGVSQTPSNKVTEKGKYVELRCDPISGHTALYWYRQSLGQGPEFLIYFQGTGAADDSGLPNDRFFAVRPEGSVSTLKIQRTERGDSAVYLCASSLFSGRAYNEQFFGPGTRLTVL.

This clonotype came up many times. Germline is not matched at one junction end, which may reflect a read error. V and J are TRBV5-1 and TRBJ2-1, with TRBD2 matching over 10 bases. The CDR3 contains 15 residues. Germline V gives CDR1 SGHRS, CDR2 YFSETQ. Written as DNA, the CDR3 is TGTGCCAGCAGTTTAGCGGCTAGCGGGAGCAATGAGCAGTTCTTC. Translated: CASSLAASGSNEQFF.

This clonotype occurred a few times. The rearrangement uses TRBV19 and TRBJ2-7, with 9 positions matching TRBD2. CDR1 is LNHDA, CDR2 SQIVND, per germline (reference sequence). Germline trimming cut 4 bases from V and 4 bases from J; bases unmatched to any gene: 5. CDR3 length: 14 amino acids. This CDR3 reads CASSTSSGSYEQYF. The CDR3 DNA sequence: TGTGCCAGTAGTACAAGTAGCGGGAGTTACGAGCAGTACTTC.

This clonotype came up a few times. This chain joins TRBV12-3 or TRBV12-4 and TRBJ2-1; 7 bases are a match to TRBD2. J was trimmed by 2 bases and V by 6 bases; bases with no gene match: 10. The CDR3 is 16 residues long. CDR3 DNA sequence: TGTGCCAGCAGCCCTATAGCGGGCACAACCTACAATGAGCAGTTCTTC. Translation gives CASSPIAGTTYNEQFF.

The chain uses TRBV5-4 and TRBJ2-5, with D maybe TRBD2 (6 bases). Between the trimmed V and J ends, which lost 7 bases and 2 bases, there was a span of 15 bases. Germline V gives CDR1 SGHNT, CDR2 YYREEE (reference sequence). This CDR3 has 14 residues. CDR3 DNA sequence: TGTGCCAGCGGATATTGGCGGGAACAAGAGACCCAGTACTTC. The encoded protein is CASGYWREQETQYF. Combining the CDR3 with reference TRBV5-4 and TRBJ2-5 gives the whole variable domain ETGVTQSPTHLIKTRGQQVTLRCSSQSGHNTVSWYQQALGQGPQFIFQYYREEENGRGNFPPRFSGLQFPNYSSELNVNALELDDSALYLCASGYWREQETQYFGPGTRLLVL.

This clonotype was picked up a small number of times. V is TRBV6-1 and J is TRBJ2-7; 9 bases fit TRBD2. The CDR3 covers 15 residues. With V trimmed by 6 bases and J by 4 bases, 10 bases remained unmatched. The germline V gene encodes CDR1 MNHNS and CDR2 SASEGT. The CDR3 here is CASSRPASGAYEQYF. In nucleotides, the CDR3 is TGTGCCAGCAGCCGCCCGGCTAGCGGGGCATACGAGCAGTACTTC.

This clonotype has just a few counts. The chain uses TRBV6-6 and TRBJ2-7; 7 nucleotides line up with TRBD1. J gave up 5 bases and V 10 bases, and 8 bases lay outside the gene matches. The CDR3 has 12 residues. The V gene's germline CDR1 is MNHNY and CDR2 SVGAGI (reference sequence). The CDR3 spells CAIRTGGNEQYF. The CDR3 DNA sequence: TGTGCCATCAGGACAGGCGGCAACGAGCAGTACTTC.

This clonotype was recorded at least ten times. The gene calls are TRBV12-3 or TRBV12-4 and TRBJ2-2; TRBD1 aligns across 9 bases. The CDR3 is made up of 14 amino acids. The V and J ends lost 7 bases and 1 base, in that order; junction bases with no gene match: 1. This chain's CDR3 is CASKGQGNTGELFF. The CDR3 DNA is TGTGCCAGCAAGGGACAGGGGAACACCGGGGAGCTGTTTTTT.

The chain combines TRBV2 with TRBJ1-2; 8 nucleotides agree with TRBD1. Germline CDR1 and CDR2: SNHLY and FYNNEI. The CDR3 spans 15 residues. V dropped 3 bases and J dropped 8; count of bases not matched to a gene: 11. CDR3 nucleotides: TGTGCCAGCAGTGATGGCGGACAGGGCGCTAGGGGCTACACCTTC. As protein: CASSDGGQGARGYTF. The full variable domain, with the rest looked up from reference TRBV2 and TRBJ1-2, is EPEVTQTPSHQVTQMGQEVILRCVPISNHLYFYWYRQILGQKVEFLVSFYNNEISEKSEIFDDQFSVERPDGSNFTLKIRSTKLEDSAMYFCASSDGGQGARGYTFGSGTRLTVV.

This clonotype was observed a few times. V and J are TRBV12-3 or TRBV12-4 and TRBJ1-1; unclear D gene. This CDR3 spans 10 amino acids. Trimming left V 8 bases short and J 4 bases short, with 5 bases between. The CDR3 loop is CASGSTEAFF. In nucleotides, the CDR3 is TGTGCCAGCGGCAGCACTGAAGCTTTCTTT.

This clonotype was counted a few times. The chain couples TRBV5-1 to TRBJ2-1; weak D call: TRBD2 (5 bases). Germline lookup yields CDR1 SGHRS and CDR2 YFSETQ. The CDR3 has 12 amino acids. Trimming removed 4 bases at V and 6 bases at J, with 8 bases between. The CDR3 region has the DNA TGCGCCAGCAGCCCGGGGTCCAATGAGCAGTTCTTC. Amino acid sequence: CASSPGSNEQFF.